What follows are 2 T cell receptor beta chains derived from one specimen sequenced in a study of human T cells and chemical hapten exposure. The time point: patch test 1, 2 weeks after DPC sensitization. Sample treatment: therapeutic diphenylcyclopropenone sensitization with weekly scalp DPC. TCRdb re-called the RACE reads through MiXCR, storing one row per CDR3 protein. The sample records roughly 80,000 distinct CDR3 sequences, over 8.5% being singletons. Sample: whole blood, taken in connection with sensitization to the hapten diphenylcyclopropenone (DPC). The receptors here all came from a woman aged 45-65 years with alopecia areata. Some clones in this sample may be carry-over from other donors' samples.

This clonotype has more than one count but fewer than ten. The rearrangement joins TRBV3-1 to TRBJ1-5; 9 bases fit TRBD1. This CDR3 has 14 amino acids. Germline lookup yields CDR1 LGHDT and CDR2 YNNKEL (reference sequence). The junction had 2 bases not matched to a gene; V was cut back by 2 bases and J by 6 bases. The CDR3 region is CASSQKQGAQPQHF. DNA for the CDR3: TGTGCCAGCAGCCAAAAACAGGGGGCTCAGCCCCAGCATTTT.

This clonotype has at least ten counts. The rearrangement joins TRBV7-3 to TRBJ2-3, with no clear D. Germline V gives CDR1 SGHTA, CDR2 FQGTGA. CDR3 size: 12 residues. V lost 5 bases, J lost 6 bases, and 9 bases lay in between. CDR3 region: CASSAGADTQYF. The CDR3 bases are TGTGCCAGCAGCGCCGGCGCGGATACGCAGTATTTT.